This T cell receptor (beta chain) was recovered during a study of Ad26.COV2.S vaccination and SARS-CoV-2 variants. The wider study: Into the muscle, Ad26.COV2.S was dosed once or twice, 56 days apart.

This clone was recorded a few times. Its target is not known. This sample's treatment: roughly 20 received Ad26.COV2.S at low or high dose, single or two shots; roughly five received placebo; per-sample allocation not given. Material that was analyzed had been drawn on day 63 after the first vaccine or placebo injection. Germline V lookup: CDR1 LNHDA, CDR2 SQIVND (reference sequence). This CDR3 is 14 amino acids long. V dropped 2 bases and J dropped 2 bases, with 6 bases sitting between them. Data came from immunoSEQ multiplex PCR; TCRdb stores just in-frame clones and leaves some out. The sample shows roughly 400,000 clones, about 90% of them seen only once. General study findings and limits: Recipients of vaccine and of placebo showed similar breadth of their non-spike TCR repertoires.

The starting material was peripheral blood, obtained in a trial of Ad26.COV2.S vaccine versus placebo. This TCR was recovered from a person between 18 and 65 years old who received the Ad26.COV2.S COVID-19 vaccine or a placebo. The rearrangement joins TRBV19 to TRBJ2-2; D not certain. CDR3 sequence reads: CASSIRRNTGELFF. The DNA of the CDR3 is TGTGCCAGTAGTATACGACGAAACACCGGGGAGCTGTTTTTT.